This entry is about one TCR beta chain. Using immunoSEQ multiplex PCR, the repertoire was profiled, and TCRdb retains in-frame clones only, with some absent. Of about 97,000 clones in the sample, 60% to 80% are singletons; the top ten hold under 30%. The data were obtained in a study of cytotoxic CD8 clonotypes in ibrutinib-treated CLL. As for the study in general: Patients: more than nine relapsed/refractory, about 14 treatment-naive, some 18 IGHV unmutated. Results showed about 24 partial and 2 complete responses; following median roughly 68 months, approximately 15 remained remitted, roughly 12 advanced.

Per the germline V gene, CDR1 is KGHSH and CDR2 is LQKENI. V gave up 4 bases and J gave up 7 bases, with 19 bases separating them. CDR3 length equals 15 residues. The sample in question was PBMCs, obtained after 24 months of ibrutinib treatment. The rearrangement links TRBV18 to TRBJ1-2, with TRBD1 as a possible D gene (5 bases). This sequence was found in a human donor with chronic lymphocytic leukemia. CDR3 in amino acids: CASSQPEAGGSGYTF. The DNA for the CDR3 is TGTGCCAGCTCACAACCGGAGGCCGGGGGTTCTGGCTACACCTTC.